One sample yielded the 8 T cell receptor beta chains listed below, sequenced in a study of cytomegalovirus exposure and HLA in healthy donors. A multiplex PCR was run with 60 Vbeta primers and 13 Jbeta primers. Assay used: immunoSEQ multiplex PCR; TCRdb lists only in-frame clones, some missing. The sample records roughly 120,000 clones, roughly 70% being singletons. Source material: PBMCs. The origin of the receptors is a man in his forties in good health and CMV-seronegative.

The chain carries TRBV30 and TRBJ1-6; the D gene is possibly TRBD1 (6 bases). Germline V gene sequence: CDR1 GTSNPN, CDR2 SVGIG (reference sequence). V gave up 0 bases and J gave up 11 bases, with 14 bases separating them. CDR3 length: 14 amino acids. The CDR3 nucleotides are TGTGCCTGGAGTGTAAGGGACATCGGGACACCCCTCCACTTT. Amino acid sequence: CAWSVRDIGTPLHF. Full variable domain (missing parts from reference TRBV30 and TRBJ1-6): SQTIHQWPATLVQPVGSPLSLECTVEGTSNPNLYWYRQAAGRGLQLLFYSVGIGQISSEVPQNLSASRPQDRQFILSSKKLLLSDSGFYLCAWSVRDIGTPLHFGNGTRLTVT.

The rearrangement links TRBV13 to TRBJ2-5, with D possibly being TRBD1 (6 bases). The J call may not be correct, given that the DNA end is closer to TRBJ2-7. In germline, CDR1 is PRHDT, CDR2 FYEKMQ (reference sequence). The CDR3 runs 13 residues. CDR3 amino acids: CASSPKQGYEQYF. DNA of the CDR3: TGTGCCAGCAGCCCTAAACAGGGCTACGAGCAGTACTTC.

This chain uses TRBV4-2 with TRBJ2-1; D might be TRBD1 (6 bases). CDR3 length: 16 residues. With 6 bases removed from V and 5 bases from J, the gap between germline ends came to 20 bases. CDR1 is LGHNA, CDR2 YNFKEQ, per germline. CDR3 residues: CASRDFVGASNNEQFF. CDR3 bases: TGTGCCAGCAGGGACTTCGTGGGGGCCTCAAACAATGAGCAGTTCTTC.

This clone was detected a few times. The J gene is TRBJ1-6, the V gene TRBV28; maybe TRBD1 (5 bases). There are 16 residues in the CDR3. Trimming left V 2 bases short and J 7 bases short, with 15 bases between. Germline lookup yields CDR1 MDHEN and CDR2 SYDVKM. The CDR3: CASSLGYDRGNSPLHF. Written as DNA, the CDR3 is TGTGCCAGCAGTTTAGGGTACGACAGAGGAAATTCACCCCTCCACTTT.

The rearrangement links TRBV28 to TRBJ2-3, with 8 bases lining up with TRBD1. V lost 7 bases, J lost 14 bases, and 8 bases stayed unmatched. Looked up from germline, CDR1 is MDHEN and CDR2 is SYDVKM. This CDR3 is built from 11 residues. CDR3 in DNA: TGTGCCAGCACCACCGGGACAGGTCTGTATTTT. Protein: CASTTGTGLYF.

This rearrangement joins TRBV9 to TRBJ2-2; no firm D call. This CDR3 region has 14 residues. The V and J ends lost 2 bases and 4 bases respectively, with 9 bases between them. Germline CDR1 is SGDLS and CDR2 is YYNGEE. CDR3 amino acids: CASSVLQTTGELFF. CDR3 DNA sequence: TGTGCCAGCAGCGTCCTACAGACCACCGGGGAGCTGTTTTTT.

This chain connects TRBV7-9 to TRBJ2-1; TRBD2 agrees at 8 bases. The CDR3 extends over 15 amino acids. V trimming: 6 bases; J trimming: 1 base; junction bases outside the gene matches: 5. CDR1 and CDR2 from the germline V gene are SEHNR and FQNEAQ (reference sequence). The CDR3 DNA sequence: TGTGCCAGCAGGGGCGGGGGGAGGTCCTACAATGAGCAGTTCTTC. Translating gives CASRGGGRSYNEQFF.

A note on this clone: A single base separates this from a much larger clone, so it may be a read error. The gene calls are TRBV6-5 and TRBJ1-1, with 8 bases fitting TRBD1. This CDR3 spans 13 amino acids. The V segment lost 6 bases and the J segment 0 bases; nucleotides outside the gene matches: 0. From germline, CDR1 is MNHEY and CDR2 SVGAGI. CDR3 region: CASRGQVNTEAFF. The DNA of the CDR3 is TGTGCCAGCAGGGGACAGGTGAACACTGAAGCTTTCTTT.